The T cell receptor (beta chain) described here comes from a study of Graves' ophthalmopathy and Graves' hyperthyroidism. Study-wide findings and caveats: Most expanded clonotypes from thyroid (those above 0.001 frequency) were also found in blood.

This clonotype has a handful of counts. Its antigen remains unidentified. RNA transcripts were the source from which TCR beta CDR3 regions were amplified. RT-PCR in the first round used HTBI primers; a second-round multiplex PCR followed. TCRdb reanalysed the multiplex PCR reads using MiXCR and keeps one entry per CDR3 protein. The repertoire consists of 500,000 to 800,000 distinct CDR3 sequences, with about 40% occurring once and the leading ten covering under 3.5%. Establishment of the diagnosis relied upon clinical symptoms, serum thyroxine, TRAb, thyroid ultrasound and orbital computed tomography. Deletions cut 4 bases from V and 2 bases from J, with 9 bases between. Germline loops: CDR1 MNHEY, CDR2 SVGEGT. The CDR3 extends over 13 amino acids.

J is TRBJ2-7 and V is TRBV6-2 or TRBV6-3; D uncertain. The sequenced sample was peripheral blood. The sequence was obtained from an adult man with Graves' ophthalmopathy. The DNA of the CDR3 is TGTGCCAGCAGTTGGGCGGTAACCTACGAGCAGTACTTC. As protein: CASSWAVTYEQYF.